Sequencing of this T cell receptor (beta chain) was carried out in a study of T-cell memory formation after mild COVID-19. TCRdb re-called the 5' RACE reads through MiXCR, storing one row per CDR3 protein. The table lists some 46,000 distinct CDR3 sequences, over 6.5% of them singletons. The table lists this clonotype with many counts. The clonotype comes from an adult who had mild COVID-19 (a few samples of this study predate the infection). Cell type and time point are not known. The source material was PBMCs or a T cell subset sorted from them (not recorded which).

The CDR3 sequence: CSARLRGDYGYTF. For the CDR3, the DNA is TGCAGTGCTAGGCTCAGGGGGGACTATGGCTACACCTTC. The rearrangement links TRBV20-1 to TRBJ1-2; 7 bases agree with TRBD1. The CDR3 is 13 residues long. J was trimmed by 3 bases and V by 3 bases; bases with no gene match: 4. CDR1 and CDR2 from the germline V gene are DFQATT and SNEGSKA (reference sequence).